The entry below gives a single T cell receptor beta chain sequence along with its context. Only in-frame clones appear in the TCRdb table, and some are missing; sequencing was by immunoSEQ multiplex PCR. The sample lists approximately 78,000 clones, roughly 91% occurring once. These data come from a study of T cells after somatic rescue of genetic block. V was pared by 1 base and J by 0 bases, with 7 bases between. Germline assignment: CDR1 LNHDA and CDR2 SQIVND (reference sequence). This CDR3 has 15 residues. The sequence was obtained from a man younger than 40. The chain links TRBV19 to TRBJ1-5; D may be TRBD1 (5 bases). Material for sequencing was peripheral blood mononuclear cells (PBMCs). CDR3 sequence: CASSIAGYSNQPQHF. In DNA, the CDR3 is TGTGCCAGTAGTATAGCAGGGTATAGCAATCAGCCCCAGCATTTT.